The clone carrying this T cell receptor beta chain has a handful of counts. One entry per CDR3 protein, called by TCRdb with MiXCR from the 5' RACE reads. The sample has approximately 600,000 distinct CDR3 sequences; about 12% are singletons. This entry comes from a study of T cells after yellow fever vaccination. V was cut by 7 bases and J by 5 bases, with 7 bases left in between. From germline, CDR1 is MNHEY and CDR2 SVGEGT. This CDR3 has 11 amino acids. Sequencing used PBMCs, obtained on the day of the yellow fever booster vaccination. This clonotype was obtained from a man aged 25-45 years who received the YFV17D yellow fever vaccine. V and J are TRBV6-2 or TRBV6-3 and TRBJ2-3; D unresolved. The CDR3 loop is CASKSGDTQYF. The CDR3 coding sequence is TGTGCCAGCAAAAGTGGAGATACGCAGTATTTT.